This T cell receptor beta chain is drawn from a study of T-cell memory formation after mild COVID-19. Broader study findings: There was a balanced CD4/CD8 profile in clones contracting day 15 to 85, and later expanders leaned CD4+. A subset of responding clones appeared in pre-infection memory, suggesting cross-reactive memory joined. Largely, contracting CD4+ clones fell within CM and EM, and contracting CD8+ clones within EMRA.

TCRdb ran MiXCR on the 5' RACE reads and lists one entry per CDR3 protein. The table shows over 120,000 distinct CDR3 sequences, with around 27% occurring only once. The V end was cut by 6 bases, the J end by 2 bases, with 14 bases between. The CDR3 runs 14 residues. In the case of this clonotype: No antigen is known for it.

The V gene is TRBV12-3 or TRBV12-4, the J gene TRBJ2-7; D is uncertain. The sequence was collected from an adult woman who had mild COVID-19 (a few samples of this study predate the infection). Cell type and time point are not known. The source material was PBMCs or a T cell subset sorted from them (not recorded which). In DNA, the CDR3 is TGTGCCAGCAGCCAATCTGGGTCGGCCTACGAGCAGTACTTC. Translation gives CASSQSGSAYEQYF.